A single sample is the source of the 12 T cell receptor beta chains below, sequenced in a study of cytomegalovirus exposure and HLA in healthy donors. Both 60 Vbeta primers and 13 Jbeta primers went into the PCR. Here immunoSEQ multiplex PCR was the method, and the copy in TCRdb shows in-frame clones only, minus some. The repertoire consists of about 83,000 clones, with more than 80% occurring once and the leading ten covering 1.9%. Sequencing input: PBMCs. These receptors all stem from a woman aged 30 to 39 in good health and CMV-seronegative.

The genes are TRBV28 and TRBJ2-7, with 7 bases matching TRBD1. Germline V gives CDR1 MDHEN, CDR2 SYDVKM. V shed 5 bases, J shed 4 bases, and the junction held 8 bases outside the gene matches. The CDR3 loop spans 14 amino acids. CDR3 region: CASSPTGIGYEQYF. CDR3 coding DNA: TGTGCCAGCAGTCCGACAGGGATCGGGTACGAGCAGTACTTC.

This clone was seen only a few times. The chain recombines TRBV11-3 with TRBJ2-1; D gene ambiguous. The germline gives CDR1 SGHNT, CDR2 YENEEA. Trimming took off 1 base at V and 7 bases at J, with 20 bases between the two ends. The CDR3 has 17 amino acids. CDR3 DNA: TGTGCCAGCAGCTTAGCGAAGTGGCCCCAGATTGATAATGAGCAGTTCTTC. Its translation: CASSLAKWPQIDNEQFF.

V and J are TRBV7-8 and TRBJ2-3; 8 nucleotides agree with TRBD1. The CDR3 contains 15 residues. Per germline, CDR1 SGHVS and CDR2 FQNEAQ. J gave up 2 bases and V 5 bases, and 6 bases lay outside the gene matches. CDR3 sequence: CASSPGGGDTDTQYF. CDR3 DNA sequence: TGTGCCAGCAGCCCAGGGGGCGGTGACACAGATACGCAGTATTTT.

The rearrangement links TRBV2 to TRBJ1-3; TRBD1 matches at 8 bases. The CDR3 has 14 residues. Germline loops: CDR1 SNHLY, CDR2 FYNNEI. Trimming took 6 bases from V and 4 from J; bases not matched to a gene: 5. CDR3 nucleotide sequence: TGTGCCAGCAGAGCAGGGGGCAGCGGAAACACCATATATTTT. Its translation: CASRAGGSGNTIYF.

This clone has a single count. The chain uses TRBV19 and TRBJ1-1, with 9 bases fitting TRBD1. Germline CDR1 LNHDA, CDR2 SQIVND (reference sequence). Trimming cost V 3 bases and J 4 bases; bases outside gene matches: 9. This CDR3 region has 16 residues. The CDR3 bases are TGTGCCAGTAGTATCTCGCACAGGGGGCGCGGCACTGAAGCTTTCTTT. Translating it yields CASSISHRGRGTEAFF.

The chain joins TRBV13 to TRBJ1-2; D is uncertain. V lost 1 base and J lost 2, with 11 bases in between. Germline lookup yields CDR1 PRHDT and CDR2 FYEKMQ (reference sequence). There are 15 residues in the CDR3. The CDR3 is CASSLERETNYGYTF. CDR3 in DNA: TGTGCCAGCAGCTTAGAAAGAGAAACGAACTATGGCTACACCTTC.

J is TRBJ2-3 and V is TRBV28; D is uncertain. The V end was cut by 2 bases, the J end by 0 bases, with 9 bases between. This CDR3 has 15 amino acids. Germline V lookup: CDR1 MDHEN, CDR2 SYDVKM. CDR3 amino acids: CASSLPVSSTDTQYF. The CDR3 nucleotides read TGTGCCAGCAGTTTACCAGTTTCTAGCACAGATACGCAGTATTTT.

The chain recombines TRBV6-1 with TRBJ1-5, with D possibly TRBD1 on 6 matching bases. CDR3 length equals 14 residues. The V end lost 7 bases, the J end lost 5 bases, and 15 bases lay between the germline ends. Germline V lookup: CDR1 MNHNS, CDR2 SASEGT. The CDR3: CASTVQGWYQPQHF. DNA for the CDR3: TGTGCCAGCACTGTACAGGGTTGGTATCAGCCCCAGCATTTT.

This chain links TRBV7-9 with TRBJ2-2; D may be TRBD1 (5 bases). The V gene lost 2 bases and the J gene lost 7 bases, with 14 bases spanning the gap. Germline V gives CDR1 SEHNR, CDR2 FQNEAQ (reference sequence). This CDR3 contains 15 residues. CDR3 sequence (DNA): TGTGCCAGCAGCTTACCCATAGGGGTCGGCGGGGAGCTGTTTTTT. Amino acids: CASSLPIGVGGELFF.

This clone was seen more than once but under ten times. This sequence joins TRBV27 and TRBJ2-3; D gene ambiguous. Trimming pared 4 bases from V and 1 base from J, leaving 6 bases between. Germline CDR1 is MNHEY and CDR2 is SMNVEV (reference sequence). The CDR3 extends over 13 amino acids. CDR3 sequence: CASSSLGTDTQYF. For the CDR3, the DNA is TGTGCCAGCAGTTCCCTTGGCACAGATACGCAGTATTTT.

This rearrangement joins TRBV28 to TRBJ1-5; weak D call: TRBD1 (6 bases). This CDR3 spans 17 amino acids. Germline values: CDR1 MDHEN, CDR2 SYDVKM. Deletions cut 2 bases from V and 5 bases from J, with 19 bases between. In nucleotides, the CDR3 is TGTGCCAGCAGTTTACTGACTCCGAGGGGGATGTATCAGCCCCAGCATTTT. Amino acid sequence: CASSLLTPRGMYQPQHF. The whole variable domain, filled in from reference TRBV28 and TRBJ1-5, reads DVKVTQSSRYLVKRTGEKVFLECVQDMDHENMFWYRQDPGLGLRLIYFSYDVKMKEKGDIPEGYSVSREKKERFSLILESASTNQTSMYLCASSLLTPRGMYQPQHFGDGTRLSIL.

CDR3 in amino acids: CASSLFPPGLGATDTQYF. DNA of the CDR3: TGTGCCAGCAGCTTATTTCCGCCGGGACTCGGGGCCACAGATACGCAGTATTTT. The gene calls are TRBV7-3 and TRBJ2-3, with TRBD2 as a possible D gene (6 bases). Germline CDR1 SGHTA, CDR2 FQGTGA. Trimming pared 2 bases from V and 2 bases from J, leaving 20 bases between. This CDR3 is built from 18 residues.